The table lists the clone carrying this T cell receptor beta chain with a few counts. This sample is drawn from a study of blood T cell repertoires in COVID-19. At the level of the study: Collection of acute and convalescent COVID-19 samples took place in the United States, Italy and Spain. T cells, B-cell-depleted T cells, or PBMCs supplied cDNA or gDNA.

Seattle patients were enrolled while actively infected and followed longitudinally. The authors' processing: By means of reference gene primer amplification, nucleated cell counts were estimated. The protocol was immunoSEQ multiplex PCR, while the TCRdb copy is restricted to in-frame clones and leaves out a portion. V and J calls and clone size are those listed in that table; D and trimming were worked out from the DNA. Of about 24,000 clones listed, about four fifths are singletons. CDR1 and CDR2 from the germline V gene are SGHRS and YFSETQ. The length of the CDR3 is 19 residues. J gave up 1 base and V 4 bases, and 9 bases lay outside the gene matches.

This clonotype was sampled from a man in his forties or fifties with COVID-19, enrolled during active disease. The sequencing sample was made of peripheral blood. The rearrangement joins TRBV5-1 to TRBJ1-6; TRBD1 matches at 12 bases. DNA of the CDR3: TGCGCCAGCAGCGTAGAGGGACAGGGGGCATGGTCCTATAATTCACCCCTCCACTTT. Encoded protein: CASSVEGQGAWSYNSPLHF.